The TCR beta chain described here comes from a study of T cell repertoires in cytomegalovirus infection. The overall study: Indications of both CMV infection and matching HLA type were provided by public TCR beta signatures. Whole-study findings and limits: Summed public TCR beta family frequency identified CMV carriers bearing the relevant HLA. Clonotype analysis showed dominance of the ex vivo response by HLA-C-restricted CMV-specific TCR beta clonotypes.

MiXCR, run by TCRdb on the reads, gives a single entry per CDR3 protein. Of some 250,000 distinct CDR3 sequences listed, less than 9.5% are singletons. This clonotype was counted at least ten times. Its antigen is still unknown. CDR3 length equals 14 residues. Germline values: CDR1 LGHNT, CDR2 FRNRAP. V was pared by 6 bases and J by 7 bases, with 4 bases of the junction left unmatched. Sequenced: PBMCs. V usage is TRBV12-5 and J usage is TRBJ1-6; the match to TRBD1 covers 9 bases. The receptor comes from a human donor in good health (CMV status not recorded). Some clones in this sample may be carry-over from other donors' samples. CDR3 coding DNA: TGTGCTAGTGGCCCGGGGACAGGGAATTCACCCCTCCACTTT. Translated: CASGPGTGNSPLHF.